This T cell receptor beta chain appears in the sequencing data of a study of cytomegalovirus exposure and HLA in healthy donors. Study-level points and caveats: Among CMV-associated TCR beta chains, most appeared HLA-restricted in a later analysis. In vitro checks showed that a few CMV-associated chains really do target CMV antigens. Presence/absence comparisons presumed near-even sequencing depth among donors. The study listed approximately 160 cytomegalovirus-associated TCR beta chains.

In this sample, this clone turned up once. Antigen unknown. Researchers ran the PCR with 60 Vbeta and 13 Jbeta primers. Assay: immunoSEQ multiplex PCR; the TCRdb copy retains only in-frame clones and omits some. Found here are 80,000 or so clones, approximately 66% of them singletons; the top ten hold 4% to 4.5%. The CDR3 is 18 residues long. Per the germline V gene, CDR1 is SGHAT and CDR2 is FQNNGV. V was pared by 5 bases and J by 2 bases, with 17 bases of the junction left unmatched. Sequencing used PBMCs. The chain employs TRBV11-2 and TRBJ2-7, with 8 nucleotides matching TRBD1. This clonotype originated in a male donor in good health and CMV-seropositive. The DNA of the CDR3 is TGTGCCAGCAGCCCTGTTAATAGGGACAGGCGGAATCCCTACGAGCAGTACTTC. As protein: CASSPVNRDRRNPYEQYF.